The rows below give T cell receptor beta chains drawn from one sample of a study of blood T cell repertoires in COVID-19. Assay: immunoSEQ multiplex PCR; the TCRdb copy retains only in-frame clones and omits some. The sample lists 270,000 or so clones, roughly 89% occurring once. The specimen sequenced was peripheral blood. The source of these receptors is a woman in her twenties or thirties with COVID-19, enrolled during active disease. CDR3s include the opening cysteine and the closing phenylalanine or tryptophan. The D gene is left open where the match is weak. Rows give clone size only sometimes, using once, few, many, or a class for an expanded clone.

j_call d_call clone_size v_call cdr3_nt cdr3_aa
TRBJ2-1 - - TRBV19 TGTGCCAGTACCCTCGCGGCAAACTCCTACAATGAGCAGTTCTTC CASTLAANSYNEQFF
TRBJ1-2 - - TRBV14 TGTGCCAGCAGCAGAGCTAACTATGGCTACACCTTC CASSRANYGYTF
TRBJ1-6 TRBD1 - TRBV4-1 TGCGCCAGCGGGGGACAGGGAAATTCACCCCTCCACTTT CASGGQGNSPLHF
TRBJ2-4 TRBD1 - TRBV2 TGTGCCAGCAGCGCCGTCAGGGGGTACATTCAGTACTTC CASSAVRGYIQYF
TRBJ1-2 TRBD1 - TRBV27 TGTGCCAGCAGTTTCAGCTTGAGGACAGGGGGCGGCTATGGCTACACCTTC CASSFSLRTGGGYGYTF
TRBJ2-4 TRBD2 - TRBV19 TGTGCCAGTAGTATTGGAGCGGGAAAAGCCAAAAACATTCAGTACTTC CASSIGAGKAKNIQYF
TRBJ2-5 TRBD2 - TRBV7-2 TGTGCCAGCAGCTTAGGGGGGGGAGGGATGGAGACCCAGTACTTC CASSLGGGGMETQYF
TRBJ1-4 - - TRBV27 TGTGCCAGCAGTTTCACGGGAAGAACTAATGAAAAACTGTTTTTT CASSFTGRTNEKLFF
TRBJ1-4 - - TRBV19 TGTGCCAGTAGTATGAGAAACAGGGTGAATGAAAAACTGTTTTTT CASSMRNRVNEKLFF
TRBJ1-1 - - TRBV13 TGTGCCAGCAGCTCGGGGGGGAGGACTGAAGCTTTCTTT CASSSGGRTEAFF
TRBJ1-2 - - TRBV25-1 TGTGCCAGCAGTGAATCAAATGCGGACTATGGCTACACCTTC CASSESNADYGYTF
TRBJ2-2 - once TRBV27 TGTGCCAGCAGTGTTTCGGGGTCCGGGGAGCTGTTTTTT CASSVSGSGELFF
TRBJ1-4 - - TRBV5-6 TGTGCCAGCAGCTTGGTCGGGGGGCCAGCCGCGGGTGAAAAACTGTTTTTT CASSLVGGPAAGEKLFF
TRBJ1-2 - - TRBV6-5 TGTGCCAGCAGTTACGCAGGACAGCTCGGCTACACCTTC CASSYAGQLGYTF
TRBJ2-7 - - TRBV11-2 TGTGCCAGCAGCTTATCAGGGTCCCCCCACGAGCAGTACTTC CASSLSGSPHEQYF
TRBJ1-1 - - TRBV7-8 TGTGCCAGCAGCTTTCGTGAGGGACTTGAAGCTTTCTTT CASSFREGLEAFF
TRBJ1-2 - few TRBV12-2 TGTGCAAGTCGCTTAGGGGGGGTAGCCTATGGCTACACCTTC CASRLGGVAYGYTF
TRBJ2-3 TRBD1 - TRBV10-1 TGCGCCAGCAGTGGGCAGACAGGGTGGGATACAGATACGCAGTATTTT CASSGQTGWDTDTQYF